In this sample, the clone carrying this TCR beta chain turned up a few times. The sample comes from a study of T cells after yellow fever vaccination. Per the germline V gene, CDR1 is LGHNA and CDR2 is YSLEER. The CDR3 loop spans 15 amino acids. V dropped 6 bases and J dropped 3; count of bases not matched to a gene: 4. UMIs were added to TCR cDNA along with a universal primer site when it was made by 5'RACE template switching. One entry per CDR3 protein results from TCRdb running MiXCR on the 5' RACE reads. Among about 85,000 distinct CDR3 sequences listed, about an eighth were seen once. Points from the study as a whole: Once the booster was given, most primary-vaccination clones reappeared, at more than 95% for CD4 and more than 85% for CD8. Weaker, the secondary response had a peak occurring faster, on day 5 versus 15. Shared CD4/CD8 clonotypes were a small share, likely from convergent recombination.

This TCR came from a man aged 18-30 years who received the YFV17D yellow fever vaccine. The V gene is TRBV4-3, the J gene TRBJ2-2; TRBD1 matches 10 bases. The sequences come from CD8+ T cells not binding an NS4B(214-222) dextramer, sorted from PBMCs, collected 21 days after the first yellow fever vaccination. The CDR3 spells CASRRQGADTGELFF. CDR3 sequence (DNA): TGCGCCAGCAGACGACAGGGGGCGGACACCGGGGAGCTGTTTTTT.